This T cell receptor (beta chain) comes out of a study of Graves' ophthalmopathy and Graves' hyperthyroidism. Study observations and caveats: Blood also contained most of the expanded thyroid clonotypes above 0.001 frequency.

Moderately to severely active ophthalmopathy under 3 months, CAS at least 3, NOSPECS at least 4. Other autoimmune diseases, uncontrolled infections, pregnancy and lactation each led to patient exclusion. A roughly 9.3 ml volume of fresh peripheral blood provided the PBMCs. The CDR3 has 16 residues. Germline CDR1 reads MDHEN; CDR2 reads SYDVKM. After removal of 5 bases from V and 6 bases from J, the junction contained 14 bases not matched to a gene. RNA transcripts were the template, and TCR beta CDR3 regions were amplified from them. Amplification began with first-round RT-PCR using HTBI primers, then second-round multiplex PCR was performed. TCRdb processed the multiplex PCR reads anew with MiXCR; each CDR3 protein has one entry. The sample contains roughly 500,000 distinct CDR3 sequences, over 13% of which appear only once. The sample holds a few counts of this clonotype. Its antigen remains unknown.

The V call is TRBV28, the J call TRBJ1-1, with 8 bases lining up with TRBD1. The sequenced sample consisted of blood. The receptor's source is a woman aged 25-40 years with Graves' ophthalmopathy. CDR3 in DNA: TGTGCCAGCAGTCACGGGACAGGTCAATGGAATGCTGAAGCTTTCTTT. This gives the protein CASSHGTGQWNAEAFF.